This T cell receptor beta chain was observed in a study of cytomegalovirus exposure and HLA in healthy donors. This clone was seen a few times. Its matching antigen is unknown. There are 15 residues in the CDR3. J was trimmed by 6 bases and V by 10 bases; bases with no gene match: 12. Germline V gene data show CDR1 as MNHNS and CDR2 as SASEGT. This PCR relied on a set of 60 Vbeta primers and 13 Jbeta primers. Profiled with immunoSEQ multiplex PCR; TCRdb holds only in-frame clones, not every one. The repertoire holds about 170,000 clones, more than 75% seen once, with 0.95% to 1% in the top ten. Whole-study results and caveats: In a later analysis, a genetic analysis reported fewer productive-TCR N-insertions in an Asian-associated ancestry cluster than the cohort average.

The receptor was derived from a girl aged 2 to 9 in good health and CMV-seropositive. Sample: PBMCs. The V and J genes are TRBV6-1 and TRBJ1-5, with 10 nucleotides matching TRBD1. The DNA for the CDR3 is TGTGCCACCGCGACAGGGGGCGCCTCCAGTCAGCCCCAGCATTTT. This codes for CATATGGASSQPQHF.